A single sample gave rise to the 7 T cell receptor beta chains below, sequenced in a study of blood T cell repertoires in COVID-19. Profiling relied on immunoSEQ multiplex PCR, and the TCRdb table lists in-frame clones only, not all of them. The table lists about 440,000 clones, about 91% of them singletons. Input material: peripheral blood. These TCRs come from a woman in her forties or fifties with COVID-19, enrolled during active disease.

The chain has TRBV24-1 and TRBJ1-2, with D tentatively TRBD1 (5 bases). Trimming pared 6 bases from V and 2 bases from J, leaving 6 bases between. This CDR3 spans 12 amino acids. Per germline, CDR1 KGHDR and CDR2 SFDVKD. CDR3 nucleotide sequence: TGTGCCACCAGTCCAGGGAACTATGGCTACACCTTC. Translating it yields CATSPGNYGYTF.

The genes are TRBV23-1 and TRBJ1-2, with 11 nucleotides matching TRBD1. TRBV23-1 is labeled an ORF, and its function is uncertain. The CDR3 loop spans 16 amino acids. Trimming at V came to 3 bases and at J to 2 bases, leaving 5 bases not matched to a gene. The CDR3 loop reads CASSQTDRGLNYGYTF. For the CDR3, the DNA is TGCGCCAGCAGTCAGACGGACAGGGGGCTAAACTATGGCTACACCTTC.

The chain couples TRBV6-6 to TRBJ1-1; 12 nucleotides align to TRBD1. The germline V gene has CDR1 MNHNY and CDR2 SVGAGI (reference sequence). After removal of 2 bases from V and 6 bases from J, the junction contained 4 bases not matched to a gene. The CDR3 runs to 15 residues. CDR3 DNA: TGTGCCAGCAGTTACCCGGGACAGGGGGCTGCTGAAGCTTTCTTT. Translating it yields CASSYPGQGAAEAFF.

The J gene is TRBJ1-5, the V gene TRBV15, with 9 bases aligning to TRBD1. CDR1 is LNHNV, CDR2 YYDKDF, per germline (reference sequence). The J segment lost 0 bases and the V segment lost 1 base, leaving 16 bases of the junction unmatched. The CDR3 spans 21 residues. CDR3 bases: TGTGCCACCAGCAGAGGCCCCGGAGTCCCCGGGACAGGGATTAGCAATCAGCCCCAGCATTTT. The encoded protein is CATSRGPGVPGTGISNQPQHF.

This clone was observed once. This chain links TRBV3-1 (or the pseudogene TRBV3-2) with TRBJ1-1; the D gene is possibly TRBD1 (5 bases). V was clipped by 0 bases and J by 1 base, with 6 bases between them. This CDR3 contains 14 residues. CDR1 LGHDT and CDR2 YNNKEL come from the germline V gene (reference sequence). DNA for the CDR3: TGTGCCAGCAGCCAAGAGGGGGGGAACACTGAAGCTTTCTTT. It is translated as CASSQEGGNTEAFF.

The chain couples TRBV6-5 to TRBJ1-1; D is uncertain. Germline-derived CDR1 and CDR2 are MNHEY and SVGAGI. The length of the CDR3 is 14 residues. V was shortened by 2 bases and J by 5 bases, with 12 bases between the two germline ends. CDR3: CASSYQEGSTEAFF. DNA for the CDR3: TGTGCCAGCAGTTACCAGGAGGGAAGTACTGAAGCTTTCTTT.

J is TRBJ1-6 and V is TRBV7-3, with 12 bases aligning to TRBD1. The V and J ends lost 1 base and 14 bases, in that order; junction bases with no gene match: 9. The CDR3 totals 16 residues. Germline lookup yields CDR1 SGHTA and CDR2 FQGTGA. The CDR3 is CASSLRGQGADSSLHF. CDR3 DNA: TGTGCCAGCAGCTTAAGGGGACAGGGGGCAGACTCATCCCTCCACTTT. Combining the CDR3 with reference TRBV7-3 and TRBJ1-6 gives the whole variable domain GAGVSQTPSNKVTEKGKYVELRCDPISGHTALYWYRQSLGQGPEFLIYFQGTGAADDSGLPNDRFFAVRPEGSVSTLKIQRTERGDSAVYLCASSLRGQGADSSLHFGNGTRLTVT.